Presented here are 27 T cell receptor beta chains from one specimen sequenced in a study of shared T cell receptors in the human thymus. Method: immunoSEQ multiplex PCR; TCRdb's copy keeps in-frame clones and lacks some. The data show 500,000 to 550,000 clones, around three quarters seen once. These same records also appear under a second study, on human thymus T cells.

Sequences were obtained from thymocytes. These receptors were collected from a boy younger than two with a congenital heart defect.

This chain joins TRBV30 and TRBJ1-1; 7 bases align to TRBD1. The J segment lost 7 bases and the V segment lost 4 bases, leaving 9 bases of the junction unmatched. This CDR3 contains 13 residues. Per the germline V gene, CDR1 is GTSNPN and CDR2 is SVGIG (reference sequence). CDR3 loop: CAWNTGPGGEAFF. For the CDR3, the DNA is TGTGCCTGGAACACGGGGCCAGGGGGTGAAGCTTTCTTT.

This clone was counted only a few times. The chain couples TRBV14 to TRBJ1-1, with 8 bases matching TRBD1. With 0 bases clipped from V and 3 bases from J, the junction kept 9 bases outside the gene matches. Germline V gene sequence: CDR1 SGHDN, CDR2 FVKESK. This CDR3 spans 17 amino acids. DNA of the CDR3: TGTGCCAGCAGCCAAGATTGCCCGGACAGGGACGACACTGAAGCTTTCTTT. Protein sequence: CASSQDCPDRDDTEAFF.

This chain links TRBV6-1 with TRBJ1-1; 10 positions match TRBD1. CDR1 and CDR2 from the germline V gene are MNHNS and SASEGT. The CDR3 is 15 residues long. Unmatched junction bases numbered 9, after V lost 6 bases and J lost 5 bases. This CDR3 reads CASRESTGGRTEAFF. CDR3 DNA: TGTGCCAGCAGGGAATCGACAGGGGGCAGGACTGAAGCTTTCTTT.

The chain employs TRBV6-5 and TRBJ2-7; 7 nucleotides agree with TRBD2. Germline CDR1 reads MNHEY; CDR2 reads SVGAGI. Unmatched junction bases numbered 13, after V lost 2 bases and J lost 6 bases. The CDR3 runs 16 residues. The CDR3 protein is CASSYDRAGAAREQYF. CDR3 DNA sequence: TGTGCCAGCAGTTACGATCGGGCGGGAGCGGCCCGCGAGCAGTACTTC.

The chain combines TRBV2 with TRBJ2-5; 11 bases line up with TRBD2. The CDR3 consists of 14 residues. J lost 4 bases, V lost 4 bases, and 2 bases had no gene match. The V gene's germline CDR1 is SNHLY and CDR2 FYNNEI. In DNA, the CDR3 is TGTGCCAGCAGTGTTCTAGCGGGAGGAGAGACCCAGTACTTC. Translated, it gives CASSVLAGGETQYF.

This clone was found a few times. This chain links TRBV4-3 with TRBJ2-3; TRBD2 aligns across 8 bases. CDR1 is LGHNA, CDR2 YSLEER, per germline. The CDR3 length is 19 residues. After removal of 0 bases from V and 5 bases from J, the junction contained 16 bases not matched to a gene. The CDR3 reads CASSQDHGRAMWVRDTQYF. The CDR3 region has the DNA TGCGCCAGCAGCCAAGACCACGGGAGGGCCATGTGGGTTAGAGATACGCAGTATTTT.

This chain links TRBV27 with TRBJ1-5, with D uncertain. This CDR3 contains 13 residues. The germline V gene encodes CDR1 MNHEY and CDR2 SMNVEV (reference sequence). The V gene lost 5 bases and the J gene lost 6 bases, with 11 bases spanning the gap. The CDR3: CASSVGGGQPQHF. The CDR3 bases are TGTGCCAGCAGTGTAGGAGGAGGTCAGCCCCAGCATTTT.

This clone was seen more than once but under ten times. This specimen includes other DNA sequences encoding the same CDR3. This sequence joins TRBV28 and TRBJ2-7; no firm D call. The CDR3 spans 13 residues. CDR1 MDHEN and CDR2 SYDVKM come from the germline V gene. V lost 5 bases and J lost 0, with 8 bases in between. The CDR3 bases are TGTGCCAGCAGTCTTACGGGCTCCTACGAGCAGTACTTC. Its translation is CASSLTGSYEQYF.

The V gene is TRBV29-1, the J gene TRBJ2-3; D remains unclear. The CDR3 is 13 amino acids. V was pared by 6 bases and J by 2 bases, with 12 bases between. Germline CDR1 is SQVTM and CDR2 is ANQGSEA. The CDR3 sequence: CSVNSSFTDTQYF. The DNA for the CDR3 is TGCAGCGTGAACAGCAGTTTCACAGATACGCAGTATTTT.

V and J are TRBV5-4 and TRBJ2-7; 7 positions match TRBD1. The V gene end was trimmed by 4 bases and the J gene end by 0 bases; junction bases not matched to a gene: 7. Germline V gene data show CDR1 as SGHNT and CDR2 as YYREEE (reference sequence). The CDR3 is 15 amino acids. Written as DNA, the CDR3 is TGTGCCAGCAGCCCATATGGGACAGCCTCCTACGAGCAGTACTTC. This codes for CASSPYGTASYEQYF.

This clone appeared a few times. The V gene is TRBV2, the J gene TRBJ1-1; no definite D call. The CDR3 length is 14 residues. Germline loops: CDR1 SNHLY, CDR2 FYNNEI. The ends were cut back, 3 bases at V and 0 bases at J, with 8 bases in the middle. CDR3 nucleotide sequence: TGTGCCAGCAGTGAGGCAGAACTGAACACTGAAGCTTTCTTT. Residues: CASSEAELNTEAFF.

CDR3 sequence reads: CASSLDRGQGTF. The CDR3, as DNA: TGTGCCAGCAGCCTAGACAGGGGGCAGGGCACCTTC. The chain is built from TRBV7-9 and TRBJ1-2, with 10 bases that match TRBD1. This CDR3 is built from 12 residues. With 5 bases clipped from V and 13 bases from J, the junction kept 7 bases outside the gene matches. From germline, CDR1 is SEHNR and CDR2 FQNEAQ (reference sequence).

This sequence joins TRBV30 and TRBJ2-7, with 11 bases matching TRBD2. Germline V gene data show CDR1 as GTSNPN and CDR2 as SVGIG (reference sequence). The length of the CDR3 is 20 residues. After removal of 4 bases from V and 4 bases from J, the junction contained 24 bases not matched to a gene. The CDR3 here is CAWNLGQGPPIAGGPYEQYF. In nucleotides, the CDR3 is TGTGCCTGGAATCTCGGACAGGGGCCACCTATAGCGGGAGGGCCTTACGAGCAGTACTTC.

This chain links TRBV6-1 with TRBJ1-5, with TRBD1 matching 10 bases. Germline V CDR1 and CDR2: MNHNS, SASEGT. This CDR3 comprises 19 residues. V lost 4 bases, J lost 0 bases, and 12 bases stayed unmatched. The CDR3 here is CASSGSSRDRGDSNQPQHF. CDR3 in DNA: TGTGCCAGCAGTGGAAGTTCCCGGGACAGGGGAGATAGCAATCAGCCCCAGCATTTT.

J is TRBJ2-1 and V is TRBV30, with 9 bases that match TRBD2. Germline-derived CDR1 and CDR2 are GTSNPN and SVGIG (reference sequence). J was trimmed by 2 bases and V by 4 bases; bases with no gene match: 9. The CDR3 is 16 amino acids. The CDR3 DNA follows: TGTGCCTGGAAACTGATTAAGCGGGAGGCCTACAATGAGCAGTTCTTC. As protein: CAWKLIKREAYNEQFF.

This sequence joins TRBV19 and TRBJ2-7; the D is unclear. V lost 3 bases, J lost 1 base, and 13 bases lay in between. The CDR3 is 15 amino acids. Germline V gives CDR1 LNHDA, CDR2 SQIVND (reference sequence). The CDR3 nucleotides read TGTGCCAGTAGTATTGAGGCTACCCTGTCCTACGAGCAGTACTTC. Residues: CASSIEATLSYEQYF.

The V call is TRBV4-2, the J call TRBJ2-7, with a tentative D call TRBD2 (5 bases). The CDR3 has 15 amino acids. Germline V gene sequence: CDR1 LGHNA, CDR2 YNFKEQ. Trimming cost V 4 bases and J 4 bases, with 17 bases left between them. CDR3 region: CASSPHPGTSYEQYF. The CDR3, as DNA: TGTGCCAGCAGCCCCCACCCGGGCACTAGTTACGAGCAGTACTTC.

Only one count was recorded for this clone. The rearrangement joins TRBV28 to TRBJ2-7, with TRBD2 matching 11 bases. From germline, CDR1 is MDHEN and CDR2 SYDVKM. The CDR3 is made up of 14 amino acids. V gave up 7 bases and J gave up 7 bases; unmatched junction bases: 9. CDR3 DNA: TGTGCCAGCAACTTAGCGGGAGGGCCGAATGAGCAGTACTTC. Protein sequence: CASNLAGGPNEQYF. The complete variable domain, with remaining parts taken from reference TRBV28 and TRBJ2-7, reads DVKVTQSSRYLVKRTGEKVFLECVQDMDHENMFWYRQDPGLGLRLIYFSYDVKMKEKGDIPEGYSVSREKKERFSLILESASTNQTSMYLCASNLAGGPNEQYFGPGTRLTVT.

This clone came up a few times. CDR3: CASSYAQAAREHEQYF. As DNA, the CDR3 is TGTGCCAGCAGTTACGCCCAAGCTGCGAGAGAGCACGAGCAGTACTTC. This chain joins TRBV6-6 and TRBJ2-7; D is ambiguous. Germline V CDR1 and CDR2: MNHNY, SVGAGI (reference sequence). The length of the CDR3 is 16 residues. The V end lost 2 bases, the J end lost 5 bases, and 19 bases lay between the germline ends.

The chain has TRBV7-8 and TRBJ2-2; 11 bases align to TRBD2. Looked up from germline, CDR1 is SGHVS and CDR2 is FQNEAQ. V shed 2 bases, J shed 3 bases, and the junction held 5 bases outside the gene matches. The CDR3 has 17 amino acids. CDR3 in amino acids: CASSLLRGLADTGELFF. The CDR3 bases are TGTGCCAGCAGCTTATTAAGGGGACTAGCGGACACCGGGGAGCTGTTTTTT.

The chain joins TRBV27 to TRBJ2-1; 10 bases fit TRBD2. The CDR3 contains 15 residues. V was pared by 4 bases and J by 7 bases, with 7 bases of the junction left unmatched. CDR1 is MNHEY and CDR2 is SMNVEV in the germline V gene (reference sequence). CDR3 sequence reads: CASSSSGRAINEQFF. The CDR3 coding sequence is TGTGCCAGCAGTTCGAGCGGGAGGGCCATTAATGAGCAGTTCTTC.

This chain links TRBV14 with TRBJ2-5; a weak D match, TRBD2 (6 bases). The CDR3 loop spans 15 amino acids. Trimming stripped 1 base from V and 2 bases from J, with 11 bases between. The germline V gene encodes CDR1 SGHDN and CDR2 FVKESK. DNA for the CDR3: TGTGCCAGCAGCCAAGCACCTGGGGGGCAAGAGACCCAGTACTTC. Encoded protein: CASSQAPGGQETQYF.

The gene calls are TRBV27 and TRBJ2-2, with 11 nucleotides matching TRBD2. Germline loops: CDR1 MNHEY, CDR2 SMNVEV (reference sequence). The V and J ends lost 3 bases and 0 bases, in that order; junction bases with no gene match: 6. The CDR3 has 18 residues. CDR3 loop: CASSFSSGRPANTGELFF. In DNA form, the CDR3 reads TGTGCCAGCAGTTTTTCTAGCGGGAGGCCCGCGAACACCGGGGAGCTGTTTTTT.

This clone is a singleton in its sample. The chain is built from TRBV4-3 and TRBJ2-3, with a possible D match to TRBD2 (6 bases). Trimming removed 6 bases from V and 3 bases from J, with 22 bases in between. The CDR3 consists of 17 residues. Germline V gene lookup returns CDR1 LGHNA and CDR2 YSLEER. This CDR3 reads CASRYKNDGGQTDTQYF. CDR3 nucleotide sequence: TGCGCCAGCAGATACAAGAACGACGGGGGTCAAACAGATACGCAGTATTTT.

This chain joins TRBV7-2 and TRBJ2-2; D is perhaps TRBD2 (7 bases). The CDR3 consists of 17 residues. Trimming removed 6 bases from V and 6 bases from J, with 23 bases in between. Per germline, CDR1 SGHTA and CDR2 FQGNSA. As DNA, the CDR3 is TGTGCCAGCAGAAACCGAGGGGGGACTAAAAGTTCCGGGGAGCTGTTTTTT. It codes for CASRNRGGTKSSGELFF.

The chain employs TRBV5-4 and TRBJ1-3; D not certain. In germline, CDR1 is SGHNT, CDR2 YYREEE (reference sequence). V was cut by 3 bases and J by 0 bases, with 7 bases left in between. The CDR3 runs to 14 residues. The CDR3 is CASSSGVSGNTIYF. In DNA, the CDR3 is TGTGCCAGCAGCTCCGGGGTCTCTGGAAACACCATATATTTT.

This clone showed up just a few times. V gene TRBV27 combines with J gene TRBJ2-1; the D gene is possibly TRBD2 (5 bases). From germline, CDR1 is MNHEY and CDR2 SMNVEV (reference sequence). The germline V and J ends were trimmed by 5 bases and 7 bases, with 12 bases remaining between them. The CDR3 is 13 amino acids. The CDR3 DNA is TGTGCCAGCAGTCCGAGGACGGGAAATGAGCAGTTCTTC. This encodes CASSPRTGNEQFF.